This TCR beta chain was recorded in a study of blood T cell repertoires in COVID-19. This CDR3 spans 14 amino acids. Germline CDR1 is MRHNA and CDR2 is SNTAGT. V lost 2 bases, J lost 4 bases, and 10 bases lay in between. Clones were sequenced by immunoSEQ multiplex PCR, and TCRdb holds only the in-frame ones, with some missing. Seen here are a few hundred thousand clones, approximately 86% observed once, and the top ten hold roughly 4%. This rearrangement joins TRBV6-4 to TRBJ2-3, with D perhaps matching TRBD2 (5 bases). This clonotype originated in a woman in her forties with acute COVID-19. The sample consisted of PBMCs or T cells enriched from blood (not recorded which). The CDR3 is CASSDGRLSDTQYF. The CDR3 region has the DNA TGTGCCAGCAGTGACGGGAGATTATCAGATACGCAGTATTTT.